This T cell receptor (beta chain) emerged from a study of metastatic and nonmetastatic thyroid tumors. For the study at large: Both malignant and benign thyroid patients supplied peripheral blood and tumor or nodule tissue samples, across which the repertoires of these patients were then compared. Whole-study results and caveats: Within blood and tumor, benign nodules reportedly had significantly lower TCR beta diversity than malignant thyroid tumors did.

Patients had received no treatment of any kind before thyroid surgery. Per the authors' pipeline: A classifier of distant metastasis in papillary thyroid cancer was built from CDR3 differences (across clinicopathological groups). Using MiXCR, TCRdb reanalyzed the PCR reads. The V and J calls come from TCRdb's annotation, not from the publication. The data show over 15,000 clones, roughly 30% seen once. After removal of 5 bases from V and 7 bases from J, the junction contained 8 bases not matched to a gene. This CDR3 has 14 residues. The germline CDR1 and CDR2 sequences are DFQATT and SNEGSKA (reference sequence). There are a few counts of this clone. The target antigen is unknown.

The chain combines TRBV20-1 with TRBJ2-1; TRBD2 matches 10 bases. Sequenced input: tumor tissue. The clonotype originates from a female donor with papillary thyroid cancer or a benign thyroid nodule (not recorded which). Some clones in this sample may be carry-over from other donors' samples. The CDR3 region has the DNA TGCAGTGCTTACCTTAGCGGGAGGAGAAATGAGCAGTTCTTC. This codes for CSAYLSGRRNEQFF.